This entry describes one TCR beta chain. No antigen is known for it. The cDNA had a unique molecular identifier and a template-switch universal primer site. MiXCR, run by TCRdb on the 5' RACE reads, gives a single entry per CDR3 protein. The sample contains some 570,000 distinct CDR3 sequences, 20% to 25% of which appear only once. This entry belongs to a study of identical twins. Study-level points and caveats: Within beta out-of-frame sequences, the excess sharing observed between twins was weaker.

CDR1 is MNHNS, CDR2 SASEGT, per germline. V was pared by 8 bases and J by 5 bases, with 2 bases of the junction left unmatched. This CDR3 is built from 13 residues. These data also featured in a second study, about yellow fever vaccine responses in identical twins. From that study: Vaccine-induced T cell responses in twins were reportedly observed to appear partly convergent, partly personalized.

The chain joins TRBV6-1 to TRBJ2-3, with 12 nucleotides matching TRBD2. The specimen sequenced was CD4+ T cells sorted from blood. The sequence was obtained from a woman under 30 in good health. In nucleotides, the CDR3 is TGTGCCAGCGGACTAGCGGGAATAGATACGCAGTATTTT. Amino acids: CASGLAGIDTQYF.